A single sample is the source of the 30 T cell receptor beta chains below, sequenced in a study of Ad26.COV2.S vaccination and SARS-CoV-2 variants. The table came from immunoSEQ multiplex PCR; TCRdb's copy has only in-frame clones and leaves some out. The sample carries just over 350,000 clones, under 95% recorded once. The material was peripheral blood, obtained after recovery from COVID-19. These receptor sequences come from a human donor who had recovered from COVID-19.

This clone was seen a single time. V gene TRBV15 combines with J gene TRBJ1-2; no reliable D call. Trimming pared 0 bases from V and 5 bases from J, leaving 13 bases between. Per germline, CDR1 LNHNV and CDR2 YYDKDF (reference sequence). This CDR3 comprises 15 residues. As DNA, the CDR3 is TGTGCCACCAGCAGAGACTCTCCAGAGGTATATGGCTACACCTTC. This encodes CATSRDSPEVYGYTF.

CDR3 coding DNA: TGCGCCAGCCTACTGGGCCTGAACACCGGGGAGCTGTTTTTT. It encodes CASLLGLNTGELFF. The chain uses TRBV5-1 and TRBJ2-2; D remains ambiguous. This CDR3 is built from 14 residues. The ends were cut back, 7 bases at V and 1 base at J, with 11 bases in the middle. Germline V gene data show CDR1 as SGHRS and CDR2 as YFSETQ. Full variable domain (rest looked up from reference TRBV5-1 and TRBJ2-2): KAGVTQTPRYLIKTRGQQVTLSCSPISGHRSVSWYQQTPGQGLQFLFEYFSETQRNKGNFPGRFSGRQFSNSRSEMNVSTLELGDSALYLCASLLGLNTGELFFGEGSRLTVL.

The J gene is TRBJ2-1, the V gene TRBV12-3 or TRBV12-4, with D unresolved. V gave up 8 bases and J gave up 2 bases, with 10 bases separating them. The CDR3 length is 13 residues. The CDR3, as DNA: TGTGCCAGCGGGAACTACCCCTACAATGAGCAGTTCTTC. This codes for CASGNYPYNEQFF.

This rearrangement joins TRBV11-2 to TRBJ2-3; tentative D call: TRBD1 (5 bases). V gave up 5 bases and J gave up 10 bases, with 13 bases separating them. The CDR3 length is 12 residues. Germline V lookup: CDR1 SGHAT, CDR2 FQNNGV. In DNA, the CDR3 is TGTGCCAGCAGCCCTACAGGACAAGCGCAGTATTTT. It codes for CASSPTGQAQYF.

The chain combines TRBV6-2 or TRBV6-3 with TRBJ1-5; 8 bases line up with TRBD1. The CDR3 has 18 amino acids. The germline CDR1 and CDR2 sequences are MNHEY and SVGEGT. V was clipped by 4 bases and J by 0 bases; unmatched bases: 11. In DNA, the CDR3 is TGTGCCAGCAGTTCGGCCGGGACAGGACCTGATAGCAATCAGCCCCAGCATTTT. This gives the protein CASSSAGTGPDSNQPQHF.

Concerning this clone: A read error may account for a junction end that differs from germline. Written as DNA, the CDR3 is TGCAGCGTTGAAGATACAGGGAGCTCCTACGGGCAGTACTTC. Translated, it gives CSVEDTGSSYGQYF. V gene TRBV29-1 combines with J gene TRBJ2-7; D possibly corresponds to TRBD1 (6 bases). CDR1 is SQVTM and CDR2 is ANQGSEA in the germline V gene. This CDR3 contains 14 residues.

This chain joins TRBV25-1 and TRBJ1-2; no definite D call. Germline V gives CDR1 MGHDK, CDR2 SYGVNS. Trimming took off 1 base at V and 0 bases at J, with 3 bases between the two ends. The CDR3 is made up of 13 amino acids. This CDR3 is CASSESANYGYTF. The CDR3 coding sequence is TGTGCCAGCAGTGAATCAGCTAACTATGGCTACACCTTC.

J is TRBJ1-1 and V is TRBV19, with a tentative D call TRBD1 (6 bases). Trimming shortened V by 7 bases and J by 7 bases, and 28 bases separated the two germline ends. Per the germline V gene, CDR1 is LNHDA and CDR2 is SQIVND (reference sequence). This CDR3 region has 17 residues. The CDR3 sequence: CASIRTRSPAGGGEAFF. Written as DNA, the CDR3 is TGTGCCAGTATTAGGACTAGAAGCCCCGCTGGGGGCGGTGAAGCTTTCTTT.

The rearrangement links TRBV4-1 to TRBJ1-1; no firm D call. The CDR3 runs 15 residues. V was pared by 0 bases and J by 10 bases, with 18 bases between. The germline V gene has CDR1 MGHRA and CDR2 YSYEKL. The CDR3 region is CASSQDAVSARGAFF. In DNA form, the CDR3 reads TGCGCCAGCAGCCAAGATGCGGTTTCGGCCCGGGGAGCTTTCTTT.

This clone was seen a single time. This chain links TRBV5-5 with TRBJ1-2; 9 bases agree with TRBD1. CDR3 length equals 16 residues. Germline V CDR1 and CDR2: SGHKS, YYEKEE (reference sequence). Trimming took 4 bases from V and 4 from J; bases not matched to a gene: 11. The chain's CDR3 is CASSLRDRDYLYGYTF. The DNA of the CDR3 is TGTGCCAGCAGCCTCCGGGACAGGGATTACCTCTATGGCTACACCTTC. Full variable domain (outside the CDR3, taken from reference TRBV5-5 and TRBJ1-2): DAGVTQSPTHLIKTRGQQVTLRCSPISGHKSVSWYQQVLGQGPQFIFQYYEKEERGRGNFPDRFSARQFPNYSSELNVNALLLGDSALYLCASSLRDRDYLYGYTFGSGTRLTVV.

This chain uses TRBV4-1 with TRBJ1-2, with unresolved D. In germline, CDR1 is MGHRA, CDR2 YSYEKL. The CDR3 sequence is 14 residues long. V lost 0 bases to trimming and J lost 10 bases, with 15 bases between them. The CDR3 coding sequence is TGCGCCAGCAGCCAAGAAGGTGTGCGGGGTGACTACACCTTC. Translating gives CASSQEGVRGDYTF.

V is TRBV2 and J is TRBJ2-1; D call uncertain. CDR1 and CDR2 (germline): SNHLY, FYNNEI. The CDR3 contains 13 residues. V was shortened by 9 bases and J by 4 bases, with 13 bases between the two germline ends. CDR3 nucleotide sequence: TGTGCCAGTGACGTGCCGGCGTACAATGAGCAGTTCTTC. Its translation: CASDVPAYNEQFF. Full variable domain (missing parts from reference TRBV2 and TRBJ2-1): EPEVTQTPSHQVTQMGQEVILRCVPISNHLYFYWYRQILGQKVEFLVSFYNNEISEKSEIFDDQFSVERPDGSNFTLKIRSTKLEDSAMYFCASDVPAYNEQFFGPGTRLTVL.

Only one count was recorded for this clone. The V call is TRBV7-9, the J call TRBJ1-5, with 7 bases matching TRBD1. J lost 6 bases, V lost 4 bases, and 12 bases had no gene match. The CDR3 totals 16 residues. Germline CDR1 SEHNR, CDR2 FQNEAQ (reference sequence). CDR3 in DNA: TGTGCCAGCAGCTCATCCGACAGGGATTTCGGTCAGCCCCAGCATTTT. This sequence encodes CASSSSDRDFGQPQHF.

V usage is TRBV5-1 and J usage is TRBJ1-5, with TRBD1 matching 8 bases. Germline V gene sequence: CDR1 SGHRS, CDR2 YFSETQ. There are 15 residues in the CDR3. Trimming removed 4 bases from V and 3 bases from J; junction bases left unmatched: 6. CDR3 residues: CASSPGTGYNQPQHF. In DNA form, the CDR3 reads TGCGCCAGCAGCCCCGGGACAGGCTACAATCAGCCCCAGCATTTT.

The rearrangement links TRBV2 to TRBJ1-1, with D unclear. V lost 5 bases and J lost 4, with 17 bases in between. Germline-derived CDR1 and CDR2 are SNHLY and FYNNEI. The CDR3 length is 15 residues. The CDR3 sequence: CASSTNRPWGTEAFF. The CDR3 nucleotides read TGTGCCAGCAGTACCAATCGCCCTTGGGGCACTGAAGCTTTCTTT.

J is TRBJ1-5 and V is TRBV5-1; weak D call: TRBD1 (6 bases). The CDR3 loop spans 17 amino acids. Trimming took off 0 bases at V and 2 bases at J, with 15 bases between the two ends. Germline V gene sequence: CDR1 SGHRS, CDR2 YFSETQ. The chain's CDR3 is CASSLEGGGLGNQPQHF. In DNA form, the CDR3 reads TGCGCCAGCAGCTTGGAGGGAGGGGGACTCGGCAATCAGCCCCAGCATTTT.

The gene calls are TRBV27 and TRBJ1-3, with D perhaps matching TRBD1 (6 bases). V dropped 5 bases and J dropped 4 bases, with 12 bases sitting between them. CDR3 size: 14 residues. Germline lookup yields CDR1 MNHEY and CDR2 SMNVEV (reference sequence). CDR3 amino acids: CASSVRGTGNTIYF. CDR3 bases: TGTGCCAGCAGTGTGAGGGGGACAGGAAACACCATATATTTT.

The CDR3, as DNA: TGTGCCAGCAGTGAGGGACAAGGTACCGGGGAGCTGTTTTTT. Translated: CASSEGQGTGELFF. This sequence joins TRBV2 and TRBJ2-2; D perhaps matches TRBD1 (6 bases). Between the trimmed V and J ends, which lost 3 bases and 5 bases, there was a span of 10 bases. Germline V gives CDR1 SNHLY, CDR2 FYNNEI. The CDR3 totals 14 residues.

This clone was detected a few times. This chain joins TRBV19 and TRBJ1-1; 9 bases are shared with TRBD1. Germline V gene lookup returns CDR1 LNHDA and CDR2 SQIVND (reference sequence). V dropped 7 bases and J dropped 4; count of bases not matched to a gene: 7. This CDR3 region has 14 residues. The CDR3 loop is CASKTGGVSTEAFF. CDR3 nucleotide sequence: TGTGCCAGTAAGACAGGGGGGGTCAGCACTGAAGCTTTCTTT.

The V and J genes are TRBV27 and TRBJ2-7; no clear D gene. Germline assignment: CDR1 MNHEY and CDR2 SMNVEV (reference sequence). V was pared by 4 bases and J by 11 bases, with 18 bases between. CDR3 size: 13 residues. The CDR3 nucleotides are TGTGCCAGCAGTTCACCGGGCCCAGAGGTCGAGTACTTC. Translated: CASSSPGPEVEYF.

The chain uses TRBV3-1 (or the pseudogene TRBV3-2) and TRBJ1-1; unclear D gene. The V end was cut by 0 bases, the J end by 0 bases, with 5 bases between. Germline assignment: CDR1 LGHDT and CDR2 YNNKEL (reference sequence). This CDR3 is built from 14 residues. The DNA for the CDR3 is TGTGCCAGCAGCCAAGACGTAGTGAACACTGAAGCTTTCTTT. It specifies CASSQDVVNTEAFF.

This clone was seen a single time. Additional DNA sequences in this sample encode the identical CDR3. V and J are TRBV9 and TRBJ1-3; no firm D call. Trimming shortened V by 0 bases and J by 2 bases, and 6 bases separated the two germline ends. From germline, CDR1 is SGDLS and CDR2 YYNGEE. The CDR3 has 14 amino acids. This CDR3 reads CASSVEGAGNTIYF. CDR3 DNA: TGTGCCAGCAGCGTAGAGGGCGCTGGAAACACCATATATTTT.

The V gene is TRBV20-1, the J gene TRBJ1-3, with a weak D call TRBD1 (5 bases). V gave up 3 bases and J gave up 4 bases, with 10 bases separating them. Per the germline V gene, CDR1 is DFQATT and CDR2 is SNEGSKA (reference sequence). The CDR3 loop spans 13 amino acids. The CDR3, as DNA: TGCAGTGCTAGTTCAGGGAGGGGAAACACCATATATTTT. Translation gives CSASSGRGNTIYF.

V gene TRBV6-5 combines with J gene TRBJ1-2; 9 bases are a match to TRBD1. V lost 6 bases, J lost 2 bases, and 7 bases stayed unmatched. CDR3 size: 15 residues. Germline CDR1 reads MNHEY; CDR2 reads SVGAGI. Here the CDR3 DNA reads TGTGCCAGCAGGGACCCCGGGACAGGGAACTATGGCTACACCTTC. Translating gives CASRDPGTGNYGYTF.

The rearrangement joins TRBV11-2 to TRBJ1-2, with 8 bases matching TRBD1. The junction had 3 bases not matched to a gene; V was cut back by 2 bases and J by 4 bases. Germline V gene sequence: CDR1 SGHAT, CDR2 FQNNGV. This CDR3 contains 14 residues. In DNA form, the CDR3 reads TGTGCCAGCAGCTTAAGAACAGGGGGCTATGGCTACACCTTC. It translates to CASSLRTGGYGYTF.

The chain carries TRBV9 and TRBJ2-7; D call uncertain. V lost 0 bases, J lost 3 bases, and 13 bases lay in between. CDR1 is SGDLS and CDR2 is YYNGEE in the germline V gene. The CDR3 spans 15 residues. In DNA form, the CDR3 reads TGTGCCAGCAGCGTAGGATGGCTAGACGACTACGAGCAGTACTTC. It yields the protein CASSVGWLDDYEQYF.

This clone was detected a few times. The rearrangement uses TRBV5-6 and TRBJ2-3; D possibly corresponds to TRBD1 (5 bases). The CDR3 is made up of 16 amino acids. V lost 4 bases to trimming and J lost 2 bases, with 17 bases between them. CDR1 is SGHDT, CDR2 YYEEEE, per germline. The CDR3 DNA sequence: TGTGCCAGCAGCGCCTACTCTAACAGGCACACAGATACGCAGTATTTT. Protein sequence: CASSAYSNRHTDTQYF. Combining the CDR3 with reference TRBV5-6 and TRBJ2-3 gives the whole variable domain DAGVTQSPTHLIKTRGQQVTLRCSPKSGHDTVSWYQQALGQGPQFIFQYYEEEERQRGNFPDRFSGHQFPNYSSELNVNALLLGDSALYLCASSAYSNRHTDTQYFGPGTRLTVL.

This chain connects TRBV7-2 to TRBJ2-7; TRBD1 might be the D (6 bases). V lost 0 bases, J lost 4 bases, and 10 bases lay in between. The CDR3 runs 14 residues. The V gene's germline CDR1 is SGHTA and CDR2 FQGNSA. The CDR3 sequence is CASSLAGAGYEQYF. The DNA for the CDR3 is TGTGCCAGCAGCTTAGCGGGGGCGGGTTACGAGCAGTACTTC.

The V gene is TRBV14, the J gene TRBJ2-5; 11 bases are shared with TRBD2. CDR1 and CDR2 (germline): SGHDN, FVKESK. CDR3 length equals 17 residues. V was pared by 3 bases and J by 5 bases, with 11 bases of the junction left unmatched. The CDR3 reads CASSHGLAGGRWETQYF. CDR3 DNA: TGTGCCAGCAGCCATGGTCTAGCGGGGGGCCGGTGGGAGACCCAGTACTTC.

The count of this clone is one. The chain couples TRBV6-5 to TRBJ2-1; 8 positions agree with TRBD2. This CDR3 region has 15 residues. Germline V CDR1 and CDR2: MNHEY, SVGAGI. With 8 bases clipped from V and 3 bases from J, the junction kept 9 bases outside the gene matches. The CDR3 protein is CASQLGLEIYNEQFF. The CDR3 nucleotides read TGTGCCAGCCAGTTGGGACTAGAAATCTACAATGAGCAGTTCTTC.